Below, 31 T cell receptor beta chains from the same sample are listed, as sequenced in a study of CD8+ T cells in alopecia areata. cDNA serving as the sequencing template came from extracted, reverse transcribed RNA. Measured with immunoSEQ multiplex PCR; TCRdb has only the in-frame clones, and not every one. The sample holds about 76,000 clones, approximately 64% seen once. Noted treatment: oral pan-JAK inhibitor, 5-10 mg twice daily. Sequenced here: CD8+ T cells sorted from blood, sampled at week 24, from a patient treated with tofacitinib. The receptors were gathered from a human donor with alopecia areata.

The chain links TRBV4-1 to TRBJ2-3, with 7 positions matching TRBD2. Germline CDR1 and CDR2: MGHRA and YSYEKL. The junction had 9 bases not matched to a gene; V was cut back by 0 bases and J by 0 bases. The CDR3 consists of 18 residues. The CDR3 reads CASSQDRNAGLSTDTQYF. In DNA, the CDR3 is TGCGCCAGCAGCCAAGATAGGAACGCGGGACTAAGCACAGATACGCAGTATTTT.

CDR3 protein: CASSQGFATLNTGELFF. The DNA of the CDR3 is TGCGCCAGCAGCCAAGGATTCGCCACCTTGAACACCGGGGAGCTGTTTTTT. The chain couples TRBV4-1 to TRBJ2-2; D is undetermined. CDR3 length: 17 residues. From germline, CDR1 is MGHRA and CDR2 YSYEKL. Trimming cost V 1 base and J 1 base, with 13 bases left between them.

With respect to this clone: Distinct nucleotide sequences in the sample also encode this CDR3. V is TRBV14 and J is TRBJ1-2; possibly TRBD1 for D (5 bases). This CDR3 has 15 amino acids. Germline values: CDR1 SGHDN, CDR2 FVKESK. V dropped 1 base and J dropped 0 bases, with 9 bases sitting between them. The CDR3 loop is CASSQGDSTNYGYTF. CDR3 bases: TGTGCCAGCAGCCAAGGAGACAGCACTAACTATGGCTACACCTTC.

This clone was counted a single time. This rearrangement joins TRBV15 to TRBJ2-4, with D maybe TRBD1 (5 bases). The CDR3 spans 17 residues. Germline CDR1 and CDR2: LNHNV and YYDKDF (reference sequence). Trimming stripped 5 bases from V and 1 base from J, with 18 bases between. CDR3 in DNA: TGTGCCACCAGCGAGATTACGTTGGGGCTTGCCAAAAACATTCAGTACTTC. Protein: CATSEITLGLAKNIQYF.

The chain carries TRBV6-5 and TRBJ2-5; no clear D. The germline V gene has CDR1 MNHEY and CDR2 SVGAGI. This CDR3 contains 15 residues. Trimming took off 4 bases at V and 5 bases at J, with 17 bases between the two ends. The CDR3 sequence: CASSFSPGPRETQYF. The CDR3 region has the DNA TGTGCCAGCAGTTTCAGTCCTGGGCCCCGGGAGACCCAGTACTTC.

The rearrangement uses TRBV13 and TRBJ1-1; the D gene is possibly TRBD1 (6 bases). CDR1 PRHDT and CDR2 FYEKMQ come from the germline V gene (reference sequence). V was clipped by 1 base and J by 6 bases, with 9 bases between them. CDR3 size: 13 residues. Written as DNA, the CDR3 is TGTGCCAGCAGCTTAGACAGGGACGCTGAAGCTTTCTTT. Its protein product is CASSLDRDAEAFF.

This clone occurred a few times. The rearrangement joins TRBV2 to TRBJ2-3; TRBD1 matches at 7 bases. J was trimmed by 2 bases and V by 3 bases; bases with no gene match: 5. This CDR3 region has 15 residues. Germline V gives CDR1 SNHLY, CDR2 FYNNEI. The CDR3 is CASSDETGTTDTQYF. The DNA of the CDR3 is TGTGCCAGCAGTGATGAGACAGGGACCACAGATACGCAGTATTTT. Combining the CDR3 with reference TRBV2 and TRBJ2-3 gives the whole variable domain EPEVTQTPSHQVTQMGQEVILRCVPISNHLYFYWYRQILGQKVEFLVSFYNNEISEKSEIFDDQFSVERPDGSNFTLKIRSTKLEDSAMYFCASSDETGTTDTQYFGPGTRLTVL.

This rearrangement joins TRBV27 to TRBJ2-1; 7 nucleotides agree with TRBD2. The CDR3 runs to 14 residues. After removal of 2 bases from V and 7 bases from J, the junction contained 5 bases not matched to a gene. Germline assignment: CDR1 MNHEY and CDR2 SMNVEV (reference sequence). This chain's CDR3 is CASSLPGGGNEQFF. CDR3 nucleotides: TGTGCCAGCAGTTTACCTGGGGGGGGTAATGAGCAGTTCTTC.

The chain employs TRBV7-8 and TRBJ2-5, with D unresolved. The V end was cut by 6 bases, the J end by 2 bases, with 7 bases between. The CDR3 has 12 residues. The V gene's germline CDR1 is SGHVS and CDR2 FQNEAQ. This chain's CDR3 is CASREPQETQYF. The CDR3 DNA reads as TGTGCCAGCAGGGAGCCGCAAGAGACCCAGTACTTC.

The J gene is TRBJ1-2, the V gene TRBV29-1; no reliable D call. The CDR3 spans 13 residues. Trimming removed 2 bases from V and 1 base from J, with 8 bases in between. In germline, CDR1 is SQVTM, CDR2 ANQGSEA. The CDR3 spells CSVEQRLNYGYTF. In nucleotides, the CDR3 is TGCAGCGTTGAACAGAGACTTAACTATGGCTACACCTTC.

The V call is TRBV27, the J call TRBJ1-1, with D uncertain. The CDR3 contains 11 residues. The germline V and J ends were trimmed by 7 bases and 8 bases, with 11 bases remaining between them. Germline V CDR1 and CDR2: MNHEY, SMNVEV (reference sequence). In nucleotides, the CDR3 is TGTGCCAGCATCCATAGGATGGAAGCTTTCTTT. Translated, it gives CASIHRMEAFF.

The sample holds a few counts of this clone. The chain employs TRBV7-8 and TRBJ2-1; 13 positions match TRBD2. Trimming removed 5 bases from V and 3 bases from J; junction bases left unmatched: 16. Germline V gives CDR1 SGHVS, CDR2 FQNEAQ. This CDR3 spans 20 amino acids. CDR3 nucleotides: TGTGCCAGCAGCAGCATAACCGGGACTAGCGGGGTTAGCTTCTACAATGAGCAGTTCTTC. This translates into CASSSITGTSGVSFYNEQFF.

This clone was counted only a few times. This CDR3 is CASSSGAGYNEQFF. The CDR3 DNA sequence: TGTGCCAGCAGCAGCGGGGCAGGCTACAATGAGCAGTTCTTC. The chain is built from TRBV9 and TRBJ2-1, with TRBD2 matching over 7 bases. The CDR3 consists of 14 residues. Germline V CDR1 and CDR2: SGDLS, YYNGEE. The junction had 4 bases not matched to a gene; V was cut back by 4 bases and J by 3 bases.

The chain is built from TRBV29-1 and TRBJ2-1; 13 bases are shared with TRBD2. Germline trimming cut 1 base from V and 0 bases from J; bases unmatched to any gene: 3. Germline V gene data show CDR1 as SQVTM and CDR2 as ANQGSEA. The CDR3 loop spans 17 amino acids. CDR3 sequence reads: CSVEGLAGGPSYNEQFF. The CDR3 DNA sequence: TGCAGCGTTGAAGGACTAGCGGGAGGCCCCTCCTACAATGAGCAGTTCTTC.

This clone was seen a few times. The rearrangement uses TRBV19 and TRBJ2-1; 9 bases are shared with TRBD1. This CDR3 is built from 13 residues. The V segment lost 6 bases and the J segment 8 bases; nucleotides outside the gene matches: 5. CDR1 is LNHDA, CDR2 SQIVND, per germline (reference sequence). The CDR3 here is CASSQTGGDEQFF. The CDR3 DNA sequence: TGTGCCAGTAGCCAAACAGGGGGCGATGAGCAGTTCTTC.

In its sample, this clone was seen many times. The gene calls are TRBV4-1 and TRBJ1-5; D remains unclear. The CDR3 totals 14 residues. Trimming removed 0 bases at V and 6 bases at J, with 9 bases between. Germline V gene lookup returns CDR1 MGHRA and CDR2 YSYEKL. As DNA, the CDR3 is TGCGCCAGCAGCCAAGATTTCTCCGGTCAGCCCCAGCATTTT. It encodes CASSQDFSGQPQHF.

The CDR3 spells CASSQDRIGYEQYF. Here the CDR3 DNA reads TGCGCCAGCAGCCAAGATAGGATCGGATACGAGCAGTACTTC. The chain uses TRBV4-3 and TRBJ2-7, with D uncertain. Trimming removed 0 bases at V and 4 bases at J, with 10 bases between. Germline CDR1 is LGHNA and CDR2 is YSLEER. The CDR3 covers 14 residues.

This clone appeared once. The same CDR3 also results from other DNA sequences found in this sample. V usage is TRBV6-5 and J usage is TRBJ2-2; D is unclear. This CDR3 contains 12 residues. V lost 3 bases and J 5 bases, leaving 4 bases between the germline ends. In germline, CDR1 is MNHEY, CDR2 SVGAGI. The CDR3 DNA sequence: TGTGCCAGCAGTTATGGTACCGGGGAGCTGTTTTTT. The encoded protein is CASSYGTGELFF.

This sequence joins TRBV7-9 and TRBJ2-3; TRBD2 matches 8 bases. The CDR3 consists of 16 residues. V gave up 4 bases and J gave up 0 bases; unmatched junction bases: 6. CDR1 and CDR2 (germline): SEHNR, FQNEAQ (reference sequence). This CDR3 is CASSSTSGTSTDTQYF. The CDR3 DNA is TGTGCCAGCAGCTCAACTAGCGGCACTAGCACAGATACGCAGTATTTT. Together with reference TRBV7-9 and TRBJ2-3, the CDR3 gives the full variable domain: DTGVSQNPRHKITKRGQNVTFRCDPISEHNRLYWYRQTLGQGPEFLTYFQNEAQLEKSRLLSDRFSAERPKGSFSTLEIQRTEQGDSAMYLCASSSTSGTSTDTQYFGPGTRLTVL.

This clone showed up just a few times. This rearrangement joins TRBV4-1 to TRBJ2-7; TRBD2 might be the D (6 bases). The germline V and J ends were trimmed by 1 base and 5 bases, with 15 bases remaining between them. Per the germline V gene, CDR1 is MGHRA and CDR2 is YSYEKL. There are 15 residues in the CDR3. CDR3 amino acids: CASSQVPGGRDEQYF. DNA for the CDR3: TGCGCCAGCAGCCAAGTCCCCGGGGGTCGGGACGAGCAGTACTTC.

There are a few counts of this clone. The chain has TRBV2 and TRBJ1-5; weak D call: TRBD1 (5 bases). The CDR3 loop spans 14 amino acids. Germline V gives CDR1 SNHLY, CDR2 FYNNEI. V shed 7 bases and J shed 5 bases, with 15 bases lying between them. The CDR3 is CASTKGPPHQPQHF. The DNA for the CDR3 is TGTGCCAGCACCAAGGGACCGCCTCATCAGCCCCAGCATTTT.

This rearrangement joins TRBV27 to TRBJ2-7; 10 bases are a match to TRBD1. Germline CDR1 reads MNHEY; CDR2 reads SMNVEV (reference sequence). This CDR3 comprises 14 residues. With 4 bases clipped from V and 6 bases from J, the junction kept 6 bases outside the gene matches. The CDR3 DNA follows: TGTGCCAGCAGTTGGGACAGGGGAGGGTCCGAGCAGTACTTC. It specifies CASSWDRGGSEQYF.

The CDR3 nucleotides read TGCGCCAGCAGCGACGGGACCCACACAGATACGCAGTATTTT. This encodes CASSDGTHTDTQYF. The chain is built from TRBV4-3 and TRBJ2-3; D is tentatively TRBD1 or TRBD2 (5 bases each). The length of the CDR3 is 14 residues. The V and J ends lost 5 bases and 2 bases respectively, with 11 bases between them. Germline CDR1 is LGHNA and CDR2 is YSLEER.

J is TRBJ2-3 and V is TRBV7-2; 13 bases fit TRBD2. The germline CDR1 and CDR2 sequences are SGHTA and FQGNSA. This CDR3 comprises 15 residues. J was trimmed by 6 bases and V by 4 bases; bases with no gene match: 4. The CDR3 sequence: CASSSGLAGLDTQYF. In DNA form, the CDR3 reads TGTGCCAGCAGCTCGGGACTAGCGGGGTTGGATACGCAGTATTTT.

The J gene is TRBJ2-2, the V gene TRBV27; D might be TRBD2 (6 bases). This CDR3 has 15 amino acids. Germline CDR1 and CDR2: MNHEY and SMNVEV (reference sequence). V shed 2 bases and J shed 7 bases, with 14 bases lying between them. CDR3 region: CASSLTLASGGELFF. The CDR3 nucleotides read TGTGCCAGCAGTTTAACGCTAGCGTCCGGCGGGGAGCTGTTTTTT.

V gene TRBV6-6 combines with J gene TRBJ2-5; D is uncertain. Trimming shortened V by 0 bases and J by 4 bases, and 3 bases separated the two germline ends. The CDR3 has 12 amino acids. Germline V lookup: CDR1 MNHNY, CDR2 SVGAGI (reference sequence). As DNA, the CDR3 is TGTGCCAGCAGTTACTCGATAGAGACCCAGTACTTC. Its translation: CASSYSIETQYF.

The chain is built from TRBV19 and TRBJ1-3; no clear D. Germline V gene data show CDR1 as LNHDA and CDR2 as SQIVND (reference sequence). The ends were cut back, 5 bases at V and 0 bases at J, with 11 bases in the middle. The CDR3 runs to 15 residues. The CDR3, as DNA: TGTGCCAGTAGTCCCGCGGATAGCTCTGGAAACACCATATATTTT. It encodes CASSPADSSGNTIYF.

This sequence joins TRBV28 and TRBJ2-7, with 7 bases fitting TRBD2. V shed 5 bases, J shed 3 bases, and the junction held 10 bases outside the gene matches. The CDR3 has 15 amino acids. Germline lookup yields CDR1 MDHEN and CDR2 SYDVKM. The CDR3 nucleotides are TGTGCCAGCAGTGAGGGACTACTAGAGGACTACGAGCAGTACTTC. Translating it yields CASSEGLLEDYEQYF.

The chain joins TRBV28 to TRBJ2-3; no definite D call. This CDR3 is 11 amino acids long. Trimming shortened V by 8 bases and J by 3 bases, and 6 bases separated the two germline ends. CDR1 and CDR2 from the germline V gene are MDHEN and SYDVKM. The CDR3 DNA is TGTGCCAGCCACAATACAGATACGCAGTATTTT. It yields the protein CASHNTDTQYF.

The rearrangement links TRBV30 to TRBJ2-5; D unresolved. Per the germline V gene, CDR1 is GTSNPN and CDR2 is SVGIG (reference sequence). Trimming took off 2 bases at V and 0 bases at J, with 4 bases between the two ends. This CDR3 comprises 12 residues. The CDR3 is CAWSQYQETQYF. CDR3 in DNA: TGTGCCTGGAGTCAGTACCAAGAGACCCAGTACTTC.

The CDR3 DNA follows: TGTGCCAGCAGCTTCGGCCACACCGGGGAGCTGTTTTTT. Protein product: CASSFGHTGELFF. This chain joins TRBV5-4 and TRBJ2-2; D gene ambiguous. The germline CDR1 and CDR2 sequences are SGHNT and YYREEE (reference sequence). The CDR3 is made up of 13 amino acids. The V end was cut by 2 bases, the J end by 3 bases, with 5 bases between.